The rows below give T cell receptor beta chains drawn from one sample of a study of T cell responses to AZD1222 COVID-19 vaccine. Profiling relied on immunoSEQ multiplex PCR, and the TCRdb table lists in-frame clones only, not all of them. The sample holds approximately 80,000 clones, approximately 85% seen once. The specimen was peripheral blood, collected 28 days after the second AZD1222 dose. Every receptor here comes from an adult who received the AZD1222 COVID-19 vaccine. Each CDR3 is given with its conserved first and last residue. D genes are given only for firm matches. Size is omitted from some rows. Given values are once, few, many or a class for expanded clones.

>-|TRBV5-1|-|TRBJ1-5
CASSLDGNIEPQHF
TGCGCCAGCAGCTTGGACGGGAATATTGAGCCCCAGCATTTT
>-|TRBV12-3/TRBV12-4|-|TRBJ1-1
CASSSFSGKAFF
TGTGCCAGCAGTTCCTTTTCAGGGAAAGCTTTCTTT
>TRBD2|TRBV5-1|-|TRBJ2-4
CASSPVLAGGPENIQYF
TGCGCCAGCAGCCCGGTGCTAGCGGGAGGGCCCGAAAACATTCAGTACTTC
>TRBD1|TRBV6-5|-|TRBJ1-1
CASSRDRGGTEAFF
TGTGCCAGCAGCCGGGACAGGGGGGGCACTGAAGCTTTCTTT
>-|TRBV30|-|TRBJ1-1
CAWSVEGAGTEAFF
TGTGCCTGGAGTGTAGAAGGAGCGGGGACTGAAGCTTTCTTT
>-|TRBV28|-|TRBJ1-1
CATDTLNTEAFF
TGTGCCACCGACACTCTGAACACTGAAGCTTTCTTT
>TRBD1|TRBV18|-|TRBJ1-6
CASSPRQGSDNSPLHF
TGTGCCAGCTCACCACGACAGGGGTCCGATAATTCACCCCTCCACTTT
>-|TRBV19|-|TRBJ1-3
CASSRQDSGNTIYF
TGTGCCAGTAGTAGACAGGACTCTGGAAACACCATATATTTT
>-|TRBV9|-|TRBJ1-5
CASSVDGDQPQHF
TGTGCCAGCAGCGTAGACGGAGATCAGCCCCAGCATTTT
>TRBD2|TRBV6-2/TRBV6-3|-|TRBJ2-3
CASSYSTSGGADTQYF
TGTGCCAGCAGTTACTCGACGTCGGGAGGCGCAGATACGCAGTATTTT
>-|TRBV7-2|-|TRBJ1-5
CASSLTTTTVLRYF
TGTGCCAGCAGCTTAACCACCACTACAGTCCTCCGGTATTTT
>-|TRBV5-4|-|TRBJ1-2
CASSLSRDNYGYTF
TGTGCCAGCAGCTTGTCCAGGGACAACTATGGCTACACCTTC
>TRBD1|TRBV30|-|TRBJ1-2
CASPGTGGFGYTF
TGTGCCTCGCCCGGGACAGGGGGTTTCGGCTACACCTTC
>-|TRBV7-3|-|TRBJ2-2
CASSLLSAGELFF
TGTGCCAGCAGCTTACTCTCCGCCGGGGAGCTGTTTTTT
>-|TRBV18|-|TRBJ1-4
CASSPRATNEKLFF
TGTGCCAGCTCACCCAGAGCAACTAATGAAAAACTGTTTTTT
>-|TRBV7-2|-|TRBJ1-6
CASSEGFNSPLHF
TGTGCCAGCAGCGAGGGGTTCAATTCACCCCTCCACTTT
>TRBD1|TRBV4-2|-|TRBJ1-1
CASSQAAVDRYTEAFF
TGTGCCAGCAGCCAAGCTGCTGTGGACAGGTACACTGAAGCTTTCTTT
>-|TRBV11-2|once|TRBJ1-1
CASSFEGVYTEAFF
TGTGCCAGCAGCTTTGAGGGCGTATACACTGAAGCTTTCTTT
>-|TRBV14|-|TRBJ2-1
CASSQDFQPEQFF
TGTGCCAGCAGCCAAGATTTCCAGCCTGAGCAGTTCTTC
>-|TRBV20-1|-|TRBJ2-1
CSGRIGDEQFF
TGCAGTGGTCGAATAGGGGATGAGCAGTTCTTC
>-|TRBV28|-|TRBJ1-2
CASSFGGASNYGYTF
TGTGCCAGCAGTTTCGGGGGGGCATCTAACTATGGCTACACCTTC
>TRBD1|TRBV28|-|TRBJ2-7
CASRTGRIEQYF
TGTGCCAGCAGGACAGGGCGGATCGAGCAGTACTTC
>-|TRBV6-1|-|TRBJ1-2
CASSEVGGGYTF
TGTGCCAGCAGTGAAGTTGGGGGCGGCTACACCTTC
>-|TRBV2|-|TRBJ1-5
CASRPTGSGQPQHF
TGTGCCAGCAGGCCTACAGGGTCGGGGCAGCCCCAGCATTTT
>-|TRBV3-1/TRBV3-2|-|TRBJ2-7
CASSRRRRLDEQYF
TGTGCCAGCAGCCGGCGTCGGAGGTTGGACGAGCAGTACTTC
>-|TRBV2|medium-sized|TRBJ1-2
CASKLAEEGYGYTF
TGTGCCAGCAAACTCGCCGAGGAGGGCTATGGCTACACCTTC
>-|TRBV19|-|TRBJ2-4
CASRPTGGGTKNIQYF
TGTGCCAGTAGACCTACAGGGGGGGGAACCAAAAACATTCAGTACTTC
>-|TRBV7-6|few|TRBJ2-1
CASSLARGGTEQFF
TGTGCCAGCAGCTTAGCGCGAGGGGGGACAGAGCAGTTCTTC
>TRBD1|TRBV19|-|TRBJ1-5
CASSATGGRNQPQHF
TGTGCCAGTAGTGCGACAGGGGGCCGGAATCAGCCCCAGCATTTT
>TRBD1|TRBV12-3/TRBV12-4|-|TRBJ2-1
CASSPDRGREQFF
TGTGCCAGCAGCCCCGACAGGGGCAGGGAGCAGTTCTTC
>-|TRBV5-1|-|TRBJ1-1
CASSLGGLEAFF
TGCGCCAGCAGCTTGGGAGGGTTAGAAGCTTTCTTT
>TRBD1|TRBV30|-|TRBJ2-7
CAWSVTGAREQYF
TGTGCCTGGAGTGTAACAGGGGCGCGCGAGCAGTACTTC
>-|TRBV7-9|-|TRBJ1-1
CASSYVRQANTEAFF
TGTGCCAGCAGCTACGTCAGACAGGCGAACACTGAAGCTTTCTTT